This entry concerns a single T cell receptor beta chain. These data come from a study of cytomegalovirus exposure and HLA in healthy donors. Study context: Sequencing of roughly 180 million T cells in an earlier analysis found 100 million or so unique TCR beta sequences.

Germline CDR1 SEHNR, CDR2 FQNEAQ (reference sequence). V gave up 3 bases and J gave up 2 bases; unmatched junction bases: 8. CDR3 length: 16 amino acids. The PCR ran on 60 Vbeta and 13 Jbeta primers. As originally analysed: The authors later counted roughly 79 million unique TCR beta chains, 9.5 million to 11 million of them shared. Measured with immunoSEQ multiplex PCR; TCRdb has only the in-frame clones, and not every one. The D gene and trimming were derived from the DNA, and the V and J assignments and clone size from that table. The sample has some 190,000 clones, under 80% seen once. Sample: PBMCs. This chain uses TRBV7-9 with TRBJ2-5, with 8 bases that match TRBD2. The source is a woman aged 30 to 39 in good health and CMV-seropositive. This chain's CDR3 is CASSFRASGLQETQYF. CDR3 DNA sequence: TGTGCCAGCAGCTTTCGGGCTAGCGGGTTACAAGAGACCCAGTACTTC.